A selection of T cell receptor beta chains follows, all from one sample in a study of CD8 T cells in ankylosing spondylitis. TCRdb ran MiXCR on the 5' RACE reads and lists one entry per CDR3 protein. The sample holds more than 300,000 distinct CDR3 sequences, under 8.5% seen once. The sample consisted of blood, either unsorted or a sorted T cell fraction (not recorded which). The receptors here all came from a male donor with ankylosing spondylitis. The CDR3 runs from the conserved cysteine through the conserved F or W. The order of the fields is D gene, V gene, J gene, clone size, CDR3 DNA, CDR3 protein. The D gene is left open where the match is weak. Size is stated for part of the rows, as once, few or many counts, or as a class when the clone is expanded.

>TRBD1|TRBV7-2|TRBJ2-3|NA
TGTGCCAGCAGCTTAAGGCGGGACAGGGCCACAGATACGCAGTATTTT
CASSLRRDRATDTQYF
>NA|TRBV5-6|TRBJ2-1|NA
TGTGCCAGCAGCTTGGGGACAGTATACAATGAGCAGTTCTTC
CASSLGTVYNEQFF
>NA|TRBV14|TRBJ2-7|few
TGTGCCAGCAGCCAAGATACCTGGTCCTACGAGCAGTACTTC
CASSQDTWSYEQYF
>NA|TRBV27|TRBJ2-1|few
TGTGCCAGCAACATAGCGAGGAACTCCTACAATGAGCAGTTCTTC
CASNIARNSYNEQFF
>NA|TRBV7-9|TRBJ2-3|few
TGTGCCAGCAGCGCAGACTATTTGGGGGATACGCAGTATTTT
CASSADYLGDTQYF
>NA|TRBV20-1|TRBJ2-7|few
TGCAGTGCTAGACGACGACCGACCGAGCAGTACTTC
CSARRRPTEQYF
>TRBD2|TRBV5-6|TRBJ2-7|NA
TGTGCCAGCAGCCCCCCGGGACTAGCGAGTTACGAGCAGTACTTC
CASSPPGLASYEQYF
>NA|TRBV4-2|TRBJ2-3|NA
TGTGCCAGCAGCCAAGTGGCAGCTAGCACAGATACGCAGTATTTT
CASSQVAASTDTQYF
>NA|TRBV20-1|TRBJ1-1|many
TGCAGTGCTAGAGATCCTGTGGGAACTGAAGCTTTCTTT
CSARDPVGTEAFF
>TRBD1|TRBV4-1|TRBJ2-1|few
TGCGCCAGCAGCCAAACAGGGGGCGCAACCAATGAGCAGTTCTTC
CASSQTGGATNEQFF
>TRBD2|TRBV29-1|TRBJ2-2|many
TGCAGCGTTGATAGCACGGGGACTAGCGGCAACACCGGGGAGCTGTTTTTT
CSVDSTGTSGNTGELFF
>NA|TRBV20-1|TRBJ2-5|NA
TGCAGTGCTAAATTCCCGGGACTCGAGACCCAGTACTTC
CSAKFPGLETQYF
>NA|TRBV28|TRBJ2-4|NA
TGTGCCAGCCTCCCTGCCGGGGGGCGCATCAACATTCAGTACTTC
CASLPAGGRINIQYF
>NA|TRBV11-2|TRBJ1-5|NA
TGTGCCAGCAGCGTAGGACAGCCAGGTCAGCCCCAGCATTTT
CASSVGQPGQPQHF
>NA|TRBV5-1|TRBJ1-4|NA
TGCGCCAGCAGCCTCCAGTCTGCAACTAATGAAAAACTGTTTTTT
CASSLQSATNEKLFF
>TRBD1|TRBV12-3/TRBV12-4|TRBJ1-4|NA
TGTGCCAGCAGCTGGTTCGGGACAGGGAGTGAAAAACTGTTTTTT
CASSWFGTGSEKLFF
>NA|TRBV4-2|TRBJ2-2|few
TGTGCCAGCAGCCAAGTCGAGGCTAGACGAGGCGGGGAGCTGTTTTTT
CASSQVEARRGGELFF
>NA|TRBV29-1|TRBJ1-5|few
TGCAGCGTTGACCTCACCCCACGGGGTCAGCCCCAGCATTTT
CSVDLTPRGQPQHF
>NA|TRBV28|TRBJ2-7|few
TGTGCCAGCAGTTTCGTCGGGACTTTTTACTTC
CASSFVGTFYF
>NA|TRBV29-1|TRBJ1-4|few
TGCAGCGTGGGCAGCTTAAATGAAAAACTGTTTTTT
CSVGSLNEKLFF
>NA|TRBV4-1|TRBJ1-5|NA
TGCGCCAGCAGCCAAGCATTGGGCGGTAGCAATCAGCCCCAGCATTTT
CASSQALGGSNQPQHF
>TRBD1|TRBV29-1|TRBJ1-2|NA
TGCAGCGTTCAATCGACAGGGGCTAACTATGGCTACACCTTC
CSVQSTGANYGYTF
>NA|TRBV11-2|TRBJ1-2|NA
TGTGCCAGCAGCCGTACGGGGGCGGAAGGCTACACCTTC
CASSRTGAEGYTF
>NA|TRBV12-3/TRBV12-4|TRBJ1-6|few
TGTGCCAGCAGTTTTCAATCAGGGCCGAATTCACCCCTCCACTTT
CASSFQSGPNSPLHF
>TRBD2|TRBV11-2|TRBJ2-7|NA
TGTGCCAGCAGCTTACCTAGCGGACGGTGGGAGCAGTACTTC
CASSLPSGRWEQYF
>TRBD2|TRBV20-1|TRBJ2-1|NA
TGCAGTGCTAATATCCCAGCGGGAGCCAAGGGTTACAATGAGCAGTTCTTC
CSANIPAGAKGYNEQFF
>TRBD2|TRBV15|TRBJ2-1|few
TGTGCCACCGGGAAAGGCGGGAGCTACAATGAGCAGTTCTTC
CATGKGGSYNEQFF
>TRBD1|TRBV14|TRBJ1-1|few
TGTGCCAGCAGCCAGCGATCAGGGGGTGGTACTGAAGCTTTCTTT
CASSQRSGGGTEAFF